This TCR beta chain was sequenced in a study of T cell repertoires in cytomegalovirus infection (dated by TCRdb to the late 2010s). Regarding the complete study: Recently identified HLA-C-restricted CMV epitopes, whose presentation resists viral immunomodulation, were targeted by peptide stimulations together with well-studied HLA-B-restricted epitopes. The HLA type of each donor mattered for the analysis, because public TCR beta signatures pointed to carriage of CMV infection along with the matching HLA type.

Instrument used: Illumina HiSeq 1500. Using fastp at Q25 and MiXCR, TCRdb reprocessed the public reads and kept productive beta chains. For every CDR3 protein sequence, its rows merge into one entry that carries the most common genes and DNA. The sample yields 360,000 or so distinct CDR3 sequences; about 35% were counted once. The top ten constitute around an eighth of the sample. CDR3 length: 13 amino acids, cysteine to phenylalanine. Left in the record is the CDR3 DNA by itself, 39 bases read in frame from the first base. The germline V gene sets CDR1 to SGHTA and CDR2 to FQGNSA. Cut back by 1 base and 2 bases, the V and J ends lie 6 bases apart. General study outcomes and caveats: In the ex vivo response, HLA-C-restricted CMV-specific TCR beta clonotypes were dominant, and in two of eight donors the single most frequent clonotype came from this HLA-C-restricted group. Carriers of CMV infection plus the relevant HLA type were discriminated by the cumulative frequency of public TCR beta family members in the study cohort and in an independent roughly 350-donor cohort.

What this sample's treatment or condition label stands for: in vitro stimulation with specific CMV peptide epitopes to enrich CMV-specific T cells. As concerns this clonotype: Its antigen remains unidentified. No base quality values were provided; no much bigger clone lies one nucleotide off.

This TCR derives from a human donor in good health (CMV status not recorded). Some clones in this sample may be carry-over from other donors' samples. The starting material was cultured PBMCs, obtained from culture after CMV antigen stimulation. The sequence is built from TRBV7-2 and TRBJ2-7; there is no confident call for the D gene. The CDR3 protein: CASSLEPTYEQYF. At the DNA level, the sequence is TGTGCCAGCAGCTTAGAGCCCACCTACGAGCAGTACTTC.